This is a list of T cell receptor beta chains from one sample in a study of blood T cell repertoires in COVID-19. TCRdb's table, derived via immunoSEQ multiplex PCR, lists solely in-frame clones and lacks some. The sample yields 140,000 to 150,000 clones, 75% to 85% seen once. Sequenced material: peripheral blood. All receptors come from a man aged 60 to 69 with active or convalescent COVID-19. The CDR3 runs from the conserved cysteine through the conserved F or W. D genes are given only for firm matches. Only some rows state a clone size, as once, few, many or a class for expanded clones.

j_call | v_call | clone_size | d_call | cdr3_aa | cdr3_nt
TRBJ2-3 | TRBV20-1 | few | . | CSASDTLVGTQYF | TGCAGTGCTAGTGACACCTTAGTTGGTACGCAGTATTTT
TRBJ2-3 | TRBV5-6 | . | . | CASSLWRRGDTQYF | TGTGCCAGCAGCTTGTGGAGGCGGGGAGATACGCAGTATTTT
TRBJ1-6 | TRBV27 | . | TRBD1 | CASRGQGPSSYNSPLHF | TGTGCCAGCAGGGGACAGGGACCTAGCTCCTATAATTCACCCCTCCACTTT
TRBJ1-1 | TRBV9 | . | TRBD1 | CASAQGAGTEAFF | TGTGCCAGCGCCCAGGGGGCTGGGACTGAAGCTTTCTTT
TRBJ1-6 | TRBV5-6 | . | TRBD1 | CASSKPTTGGWSPLHF | TGTGCCAGCAGTAAACCTACTACAGGGGGGTGGTCACCCCTCCACTTT
TRBJ2-1 | TRBV10-3 | many | . | CAISESRRSSYNEQFF | TGTGCCATCAGTGAGTCAAGGAGGAGCTCCTACAATGAGCAGTTCTTC
TRBJ1-3 | TRBV5-5 | . | TRBD1 | CASSARQGGNTIYF | TGTGCCAGCAGCGCTAGACAGGGCGGAAACACCATATATTTT
TRBJ1-1 | TRBV25-1 | . | TRBD1 | CASRETGWSTEAFF | TGTGCCAGCAGGGAGACAGGGTGGAGTACTGAAGCTTTCTTT
TRBJ1-2 | TRBV10-3 | . | TRBD1 | CAISEKTGGFYGYTF | TGTGCCATCAGTGAAAAGACAGGGGGCTTCTATGGCTACACCTTC
TRBJ1-6 | TRBV4-1 | . | . | CASSLQGTNSPLHF | TGCGCCAGCAGCCTACAGGGAACTAATTCACCCCTCCACTTT
TRBJ2-7 | TRBV27 | . | TRBD2 | CASSFFRTSANYEQYF | TGTGCCAGCAGTTTCTTTAGGACTAGCGCCAACTACGAGCAGTACTTC
TRBJ2-5 | TRBV7-2 | . | . | CASSLGVLGETQYF | TGTGCCAGCAGCCTAGGGGTCCTAGGTGAGACCCAGTACTTC
TRBJ2-1 | TRBV7-3 | . | TRBD2 | CASSRTGTSGMDEQFF | TGTGCCAGCAGCCGAACCGGGACTAGCGGGATGGATGAGCAGTTCTTC
TRBJ2-2 | TRBV29-1 | . | . | CSVEDLTGELFF | TGCAGCGTTGAAGATTTAACCGGGGAGCTGTTTTTT
TRBJ2-7 | TRBV4-2 | . | TRBD1 | CASSQVGGNRGQYEQYF | TGTGCCAGCAGCCAAGTGGGAGGGAACAGGGGGCAATACGAGCAGTACTTC
TRBJ1-2 | TRBV24-1 | . | TRBD1 | CATSDSGQGVRYTF | TGTGCCACCAGTGATTCGGGACAGGGCGTTCGCTACACCTTC
TRBJ2-7 | TRBV29-1 | . | TRBD2 | CRLETGGEQYF | TGCAGGTTGGAGACCGGGGGGGAGCAGTACTTC
TRBJ2-4 | TRBV27 | . | TRBD1 | CASSFRGPKNIQYF | TGTGCCAGCAGTTTCAGGGGGCCCAAAAACATTCAGTACTTC
TRBJ1-6 | TRBV14 | . | . | CASSQDSQQFGVSPLHF | TGTGCCAGCAGCCAAGATTCACAGCAGTTCGGGGTTTCACCCCTCCACTTT
TRBJ2-5 | TRBV7-2 | once | TRBD2 | CASSSSSGRGKTQYF | TGTGCCAGCAGCTCCTCTAGCGGGAGGGGGAAGACCCAGTACTTC
TRBJ1-4 | TRBV5-5 | few | TRBD1 | CASSLGQGYEKLFF | TGTGCCAGCAGCTTAGGACAGGGCTATGAAAAACTGTTTTTT
TRBJ1-5 | TRBV19 | few | . | CASSNAKSGASNQPQHF | TGTGCCAGTAGTAACGCTAAATCGGGAGCCAGCAATCAGCCCCAGCATTTT
TRBJ2-3 | TRBV5-1 | once | . | CASRRSLGPTDTQYF | TGCGCCAGCAGGCGCAGCCTGGGGCCCACAGATACGCAGTATTTT
TRBJ2-6 | TRBV2 | few | TRBD1 | CASSGQGSGANVLTF | TGTGCCAGCAGCGGACAGGGCTCTGGGGCCAACGTCCTGACTTTC
TRBJ2-7 | TRBV18 | few | TRBD1 | CASSRVLGGDEQYF | TGTGCCAGCTCACGGGTTCTAGGGGGCGACGAGCAGTACTTC
TRBJ2-1 | TRBV12-5 | . | TRBD2 | CASGLVQGGILGLAGPSYNEQFF | TGTGCTAGTGGTTTGGTACAGGGGGGGATACTGGGACTAGCGGGACCATCCTACAATGAGCAGTTCTTC
TRBJ2-1 | TRBV4-3 | . | . | CASSRDFGPNNEQFF | TGCGCCAGCAGCCGGGACTTCGGCCCCAACAATGAGCAGTTCTTC